This TCR beta chain was recovered during a study of T-cell reconstitution after alpha-beta-depleted transplantation in children. Preparing the TCRbeta library involved the use of unique molecular identifiers. TCRdb independently ran MiXCR on the PCR reads; one entry per CDR3 protein. This table holds around 680,000 distinct CDR3 sequences, 16% found once. This clonotype turned up a few times. V lost 5 bases, J lost 6 bases, and 13 bases lay in between. The CDR3 loop spans 13 amino acids. Germline V gives CDR1 SGHTA, CDR2 FQGNSA. The TCR comes from a human donor who donated a stem cell graft to a child with acute myeloid leukemia. The chain recombines TRBV7-2 with TRBJ1-1; D unresolved. This specimen consisted of PBMCs from the stem cell graft donor, obtained from the stem cell graft. CDR3 loop: CASSPRRPPEAFF. CDR3 DNA sequence: TGTGCCAGCAGCCCGCGGAGACCCCCTGAAGCTTTCTTT.